The next 8 T cell receptor beta chains were all read from a single sample in a study of long-term antiretroviral therapy in people with HIV. Investigators performed immunoSEQ version v3.0 at survey level. Produced via immunoSEQ multiplex PCR; TCRdb's table is partial and in-frame only. The data contain 15,000 to 20,000 clones, roughly 80% of them singletons. The input for sequencing was unsorted PBMCs, taken less than 2.2 years before starting antiretroviral therapy. These receptors originate from a man aged 25-45 years with HIV.

This clone occurred once. The chain uses TRBV25-1 and TRBJ2-5; possible D gene TRBD2, 5 bases. The V end lost 2 bases, the J end lost 2 bases, and 6 bases lay between the germline ends. The CDR3 is made up of 13 amino acids. The V gene's germline CDR1 is MGHDK and CDR2 SYGVNS. The CDR3: CASSEVAQETQYF. CDR3 DNA sequence: TGTGCCAGCAGTGAAGTAGCGCAAGAGACCCAGTACTTC. The variable domain in full, completed from reference TRBV25-1 and TRBJ2-5, reads EADIYQTPRYLVIGTGKKITLECSQTMGHDKMYWYQQDPGMELHLIHYSYGVNSTEKGDLSSESTVSRIRTEHFPLTLESARPSHTSQYLCASSEVAQETQYFGPGTRLLVL.

The chain uses TRBV6-1 and TRBJ1-5; tentatively, D is TRBD1 (5 bases). This CDR3 is built from 15 residues. CDR1 and CDR2 from the germline V gene are MNHNS and SASEGT. V was pared by 6 bases and J by 6 bases, with 18 bases between. This chain's CDR3 is CASRPGGTGGQPQHF. CDR3 DNA sequence: TGTGCCAGCAGACCTGGAGGGACCGGAGGTCAGCCCCAGCATTTT.

In this sample, this clone turned up a few times. The chain joins TRBV27 to TRBJ1-5; D remains ambiguous. The germline V gene encodes CDR1 MNHEY and CDR2 SMNVEV (reference sequence). Trimming removed 3 bases at V and 6 bases at J, with 12 bases between. This CDR3 region has 14 residues. CDR3 bases: TGTGCCAGCAGTTTTTACGGGGAAGGTCAGCCCCAGCATTTT. As protein: CASSFYGEGQPQHF.

V and J are TRBV7-9 and TRBJ2-7; 12 nucleotides align to TRBD1. Per the germline V gene, CDR1 is SEHNR and CDR2 is FQNEAQ (reference sequence). V was pared by 5 bases and J by 7 bases, with 9 bases of the junction left unmatched. This CDR3 comprises 15 residues. This CDR3 is CASSRPGQGAEEQYF. The CDR3 nucleotides are TGTGCCAGCAGCCGACCGGGACAGGGGGCAGAGGAGCAGTACTTC.

In its sample, this clone is medium-sized (0.01 to 0.1%). The CDR3 sequence is CASSPRGQDQPEGNQPQHF. The DNA of the CDR3 is TGTGCCAGCAGTCCACGGGGGCAGGACCAACCTGAGGGCAATCAGCCCCAGCATTTT. This chain links TRBV6-4 with TRBJ1-5, with D possibly matching TRBD1 (6 bases). Germline CDR1 is MRHNA and CDR2 is SNTAGT. The CDR3 consists of 19 residues. V was shortened by 5 bases and J by 2 bases, with 25 bases between the two germline ends.

Within the sample, this clone is medium-sized. The CDR3 is CASSWSRDGNSPLHF. The DNA of the CDR3 is TGTGCCAGCAGTTGGTCCCGGGACGGGAATTCACCCCTCCACTTT. The V and J genes are TRBV27 and TRBJ1-6; D might be TRBD1 (5 bases). The V gene lost 4 bases and the J gene lost 7 bases, with 14 bases spanning the gap. CDR3 length: 15 residues. Germline V lookup: CDR1 MNHEY, CDR2 SMNVEV (reference sequence).

This clone was recorded a few times. The V and J genes are TRBV9 and TRBJ2-2; no firm D call. The V gene's germline CDR1 is SGDLS and CDR2 YYNGEE. V lost 0 bases, J lost 5 bases, and 5 bases lay in between. The CDR3 spans 13 residues. CDR3 region: CASSVVETGELFF. In nucleotides, the CDR3 is TGTGCCAGCAGCGTAGTTGAAACCGGGGAGCTGTTTTTT.

The chain employs TRBV19 and TRBJ2-1, with D perhaps matching TRBD2 (5 bases). Germline loops: CDR1 LNHDA, CDR2 SQIVND (reference sequence). V lost 7 bases and J lost 0, with 16 bases in between. This CDR3 is built from 16 residues. This CDR3 is CASNRGYPSSYNEQFF. Here the CDR3 DNA reads TGTGCCAGTAATCGCGGGTATCCCTCCTCCTACAATGAGCAGTTCTTC.